The 10 T cell receptor beta chains presented below share a single source sample, sequenced in a study of T cell responses to AZD1222 COVID-19 vaccine. Method: immunoSEQ multiplex PCR; TCRdb's copy keeps in-frame clones and lacks some. The sample has approximately 190,000 clones, approximately 92% seen once; the top ten hold about 1.2%. Source: peripheral blood, taken on day 0 of AZD1222 vaccination. The receptors come from an adult in good health.

The rearrangement links TRBV6-2 or TRBV6-3 to TRBJ1-1; TRBD1 aligns across 7 bases. Germline values: CDR1 MNHEY, CDR2 SVGEGT. V trimming: 2 bases; J trimming: 3 bases; junction bases outside the gene matches: 12. This CDR3 region has 17 residues. The CDR3 bases are TGTGCCAGCAGTTACGAGGCCGGGACAGTGATGGACACTGAAGCTTTCTTT. Its translation: CASSYEAGTVMDTEAFF.

This chain joins TRBV18 and TRBJ1-6; TRBD1 matches 8 bases. CDR1 and CDR2 from the germline V gene are KGHSH and LQKENI. CDR3 size: 15 residues. Trimming at V came to 2 bases and at J to 6 bases, leaving 3 bases not matched to a gene. The CDR3 DNA reads TGTGCCAGCTCACCAAATGACAGGGGTAATTCACCCCTCCACTTT. Translation gives CASSPNDRGNSPLHF.

The chain recombines TRBV19 with TRBJ1-5; TRBD1 agrees at 8 bases. After removal of 4 bases from V and 7 bases from J, the junction contained 9 bases not matched to a gene. The CDR3 extends over 15 amino acids. CDR1 and CDR2 from the germline V gene are LNHDA and SQIVND (reference sequence). The CDR3, as DNA: TGTGCCAGTAGTAGAGGACAGGGAGGACGGCAGCCCCAGCATTTT. Protein: CASSRGQGGRQPQHF.

Remarks on this clone: This sample also contains other DNA sequences that code for the same CDR3. The V and J genes are TRBV9 and TRBJ2-2; the match to TRBD2 covers 11 bases. V dropped 2 bases and J dropped 7; count of bases not matched to a gene: 4. The CDR3 extends over 15 amino acids. CDR1 is SGDLS and CDR2 is YYNGEE in the germline V gene. The CDR3: CASSVSGGASGELFF. CDR3 nucleotides: TGTGCCAGCAGCGTTAGCGGGGGGGCGAGCGGGGAGCTGTTTTTT.

The chain has TRBV2 and TRBJ1-2; TRBD1 matches at 9 bases. V shed 5 bases, J shed 2 bases, and the junction held 6 bases outside the gene matches. Germline values: CDR1 SNHLY, CDR2 FYNNEI. This CDR3 is 15 amino acids long. This CDR3 is CASSLGGTGNYGYTF. CDR3 nucleotides: TGTGCCAGCAGTCTCGGCGGGACAGGGAACTATGGCTACACCTTC.

J is TRBJ1-2 and V is TRBV3-1 (or the pseudogene TRBV3-2); no firm D call. The germline V gene has CDR1 LGHDT and CDR2 YNNKEL (reference sequence). V shed 4 bases and J shed 5 bases, with 23 bases lying between them. The length of the CDR3 is 17 residues. CDR3 coding DNA: TGTGCCAGCAGCCCCCCTGGGCACGCACAGTTTGGGTATGGCTACACCTTC. Translation: CASSPPGHAQFGYGYTF.

The rearrangement links TRBV2 to TRBJ1-1; no definite D call. The CDR3 has 13 amino acids. From germline, CDR1 is SNHLY and CDR2 FYNNEI. V was shortened by 4 bases and J by 2 bases, with 8 bases between the two germline ends. As DNA, the CDR3 is TGTGCCAGCAGTGGGAGCCCTAACACTGAAGCTTTCTTT. It encodes CASSGSPNTEAFF.

The chain is built from TRBV3-1 (or the pseudogene TRBV3-2) and TRBJ1-1; no definite D call. The germline gives CDR1 LGHDT, CDR2 YNNKEL (reference sequence). This CDR3 region has 13 residues. V was trimmed by 4 bases and J by 6 bases, leaving 12 bases between them. The CDR3 loop is CASSRGGVSEAFF. DNA of the CDR3: TGTGCCAGCAGCCGGGGTGGGGTGTCTGAAGCTTTCTTT.

J is TRBJ2-1 and V is TRBV4-3, with D hard to call. Germline loops: CDR1 LGHNA, CDR2 YSLEER. V was cut by 4 bases and J by 8 bases, with 15 bases left in between. This CDR3 comprises 14 residues. CDR3 in DNA: TGCGCCAGCAGCCCCCAGGCCAGCGTGCATGAGCAGTTCTTC. Translation: CASSPQASVHEQFF.

The rearrangement links TRBV5-1 to TRBJ2-7; D is unresolved. V was clipped by 0 bases and J by 1 base, with 8 bases between them. Germline loops: CDR1 SGHRS, CDR2 YFSETQ. CDR3 size: 14 residues. The CDR3 loop reads CASSLDGRSYEQYF. CDR3 coding DNA: TGCGCCAGCAGCTTGGATGGCAGGTCCTACGAGCAGTACTTC.